This T cell receptor (beta chain) was observed in a study of blood T cell repertoires in COVID-19. Study in general: Specimens from acute and convalescent COVID-19 originated in the United States, Italy and Spain. In each case, the material was cDNA or gDNA derived from T cells, B-cell-depleted T cells, or PBMCs.

As originally analysed: Cell counts per sample came from amplifying reference gene primers. This table comes from immunoSEQ multiplex PCR, and its TCRdb copy is limited to in-frame clones, with some not included. Clonal size and the V and J genes are those of that table, whereas D and trimming came from the DNA. The data hold under 140,000 clones, with approximately 79% observed a single time. Trimming took 0 bases from V and 3 from J, leaving 7 bases between them. Germline V gives CDR1 SGDLS, CDR2 YYNGEE. The CDR3 length is 14 residues. This chain uses TRBV9 with TRBJ2-1; D is possibly TRBD1 (5 bases). This clonotype was sampled from a woman older than 75 with active or convalescent COVID-19. Sequenced material: peripheral blood. CDR3 residues: CASSVEDNYNEQFF. For the CDR3, the DNA is TGTGCCAGCAGCGTAGAGGACAACTACAATGAGCAGTTCTTC.